The clone carrying this T cell receptor beta chain was observed a few times. Using constant-segment primers, 5'RACE produced TCR alpha and TCR beta cDNA libraries carrying sample barcodes and UMIs. TCRdb re-called the 5' RACE reads with MiXCR, one entry per CDR3 protein. This table has just under 350,000 distinct CDR3 sequences, 10% to 15% appearing once. This entry belongs to a study of T-cell memory formation after mild COVID-19. The length of the CDR3 is 14 residues. With 0 bases removed from V and 5 bases from J, the gap between germline ends came to 13 bases. The V gene's germline CDR1 is DFQATT and CDR2 SNEGSKA (reference sequence).

The sequencing input was PBMCs or a T cell subset sorted from them (not recorded which). This receptor was obtained from a man aged 18 to 30 who had mild COVID-19 (a few samples of this study predate the infection). Cell type and time point are not known. This sequence joins TRBV20-1 and TRBJ1-1; D perhaps matches TRBD1 (6 bases). The chain's CDR3 is CSAREGTQRTEAFF. In DNA, the CDR3 is TGCAGTGCTAGAGAGGGGACACAGCGAACTGAAGCTTTCTTT.